Listed below are T cell receptor beta chains from one sample, sequenced in a study of cytotoxic CD8 clonotypes in ibrutinib-treated CLL. TCRdb's table, derived via immunoSEQ multiplex PCR, lists solely in-frame clones and lacks some. This table holds tens of thousands of clones, over 75% found once. The input for sequencing was PBMCs, taken after 12 months of ibrutinib treatment. The receptors come from a human donor with chronic lymphocytic leukemia. Both conserved end residues are part of each CDR3. The order of the fields is V gene, D gene, clone size, J gene, CDR3 protein, CDR3 DNA. A D gene is named only where the DNA matches it firmly. Only part of the rows carry a size: once, few, many, or a class if the clone is expanded.

TRBV2	.	.	TRBJ2-1	CASSGHRQSSYNEQFF	TGTGCCAGCTCTGGGCACCGACAGAGCTCCTACAATGAGCAGTTCTTC
TRBV10-3	.	.	TRBJ2-3	CAISDIQDSTDTQYF	TGTGCCATCAGTGACATACAGGATAGCACAGATACGCAGTATTTT
TRBV18	.	.	TRBJ2-7	CASSPGPGLEQYF	TGTGCCAGCTCACCCGGCCCCGGGCTCGAGCAGTACTTC
TRBV21-1	.	.	TRBJ2-3	CASSKVVGSGDTQYF	TGTGCCAGCAGCAAAGTGGTGGGTAGCGGAGATACGCAGTATTTT
TRBV7-9	.	.	TRBJ2-6	CASSPILGDSGANVLTF	TGTGCCAGCAGTCCTATTCTAGGGGACTCTGGGGCCAACGTCCTGACTTTC
TRBV5-1	.	.	TRBJ1-3	CASSPILSSGNTIYF	TGCGCCAGCAGCCCTATATTAAGCTCTGGAAACACCATATATTTT
TRBV4-3	TRBD2	.	TRBJ2-7	CASSQLREGAYEQYF	TGCGCCAGCAGCCAACTGCGGGAGGGAGCCTACGAGCAGTACTTC
TRBV4-2	TRBD2	.	TRBJ2-1	CASSQGILAGSYNEQFF	TGTGCCAGCAGCCAAGGGATCCTAGCGGGATCCTACAATGAGCAGTTCTTC
TRBV12-5	.	once	TRBJ1-2	CASGLDRPGYTF	TGTGCTAGTGGTTTGGATCGCCCAGGCTACACCTTC
TRBV4-2	TRBD1	.	TRBJ2-7	CASSSQLTGETEQYF	TGTGCCAGCAGTTCCCAATTGACAGGGGAGACCGAGCAGTACTTC
TRBV7-9	.	.	TRBJ2-7	CASREDRPNYEQYF	TGTGCCAGCAGGGAAGACAGGCCGAACTACGAGCAGTACTTC
TRBV7-3	TRBD2	.	TRBJ2-1	CASSSSGTSGDNEQFF	TGTGCCAGCAGCTCCTCCGGGACTAGCGGCGACAATGAGCAGTTCTTC
TRBV28	TRBD2	once	TRBJ2-1	CASSLRSGGRGISYNEQFF	TGTGCCAGCAGTTTAAGGTCGGGCGGGAGGGGTATTTCCTACAATGAGCAGTTCTTC
TRBV11-3	.	.	TRBJ2-7	CASSLEGRSPYEQYF	TGTGCCAGCAGCTTAGAGGGTCGGAGCCCCTACGAGCAGTACTTC
TRBV28	.	once	TRBJ1-1	CASRGVGGLNTEAFF	TGTGCCAGCAGGGGGGTCGGGGGACTGAACACTGAAGCTTTCTTT
TRBV5-1	.	.	TRBJ2-7	CASSFDSYEQYF	TGCGCCAGCAGCTTTGACAGCTACGAGCAGTACTTC
TRBV9	.	.	TRBJ1-4	CASSVQGGREGEKLFF	TGTGCCAGCAGCGTCCAGGGAGGCCGAGAGGGAGAAAAACTGTTTTTT
TRBV5-3	.	.	TRBJ1-2	CARSLMRRTFYGYTF	TGTGCCAGAAGCCTTATGCGACGGACCTTCTATGGCTACACCTTC
TRBV7-8	.	.	TRBJ2-3	CASSYRTAADTQYF	TGTGCCAGCAGCTATCGGACAGCAGCGGATACGCAGTATTTT
TRBV7-2	.	.	TRBJ2-3	CASSPRLVLTDTQYF	TGTGCCAGCAGCCCCAGACTAGTGCTCACAGATACGCAGTATTTT
TRBV6-4	.	.	TRBJ2-3	CASSPRGGTATDTQYF	TGTGCCAGCAGTCCCCGGGGAGGGACAGCCACAGATACGCAGTATTTT
TRBV7-2	.	.	TRBJ2-3	CASSLVSRSDTQYF	TGTGCCAGCAGCTTAGTATCACGGTCAGATACGCAGTATTTT
TRBV15	TRBD2	.	TRBJ2-1	CATSRDAGASYNEQFF	TGTGCCACCAGCAGAGATGCGGGAGCATCCTACAATGAGCAGTTCTTC
TRBV14	.	once	TRBJ2-1	CASSRVLGVLKYNEQFF	TGTGCCAGCAGCCGAGTTCTTGGGGTCCTCAAGTACAATGAGCAGTTCTTC
TRBV12-5	.	few	TRBJ1-2	CASGLDYGYTF	TGTGCTAGTGGTTTGGACTATGGCTACACCTTC
TRBV28	TRBD2	.	TRBJ2-1	CASSQPLTSGKHNEQFF	TGTGCCAGCAGCCAACCTCTGACTAGCGGGAAACACAATGAGCAGTTCTTC
TRBV6-6	.	.	TRBJ1-1	CASSYPTGNTEAFF	TGTGCCAGCAGTTACCCGACGGGGAACACTGAAGCTTTCTTT
TRBV6-1	.	once	TRBJ2-7	CASSAISGSSYEQYF	TGTGCCAGCAGTGCCATTAGCGGTAGCTCCTACGAGCAGTACTTC
TRBV21-1	.	.	TRBJ1-5	CASHDFTGARSNQPQHF	TGTGCCAGCCATGACTTTACTGGGGCTCGGAGCAATCAGCCCCAGCATTTT
TRBV7-8	.	.	TRBJ2-7	CASTQGLRSYEQYF	TGTGCCAGCACCCAGGGACTCCGCTCCTACGAGCAGTACTTC
TRBV18	.	.	TRBJ2-2	CASSKGNSGELFF	TGTGCCAGCTCGAAGGGTAATAGCGGGGAGCTGTTTTTT
TRBV21-1	.	.	TRBJ2-1	CASTPSGHGYYEQFF	TGTGCCAGCACCCCATCGGGCCATGGCTACTATGAGCAGTTCTTC
TRBV5-5	TRBD2	.	TRBJ2-5	CASSLTSGGETQYF	TGTGCCAGCAGCTTGACTAGCGGGGGCGAGACCCAGTACTTC
TRBV28	.	.	TRBJ1-1	CASNSQGNTEAFF	TGTGCCAGCAATAGCCAGGGGAACACTGAAGCTTTCTTT
TRBV2	.	once	TRBJ2-7	CASSDRAAYEQYF	TGTGCCAGCAGTGATAGGGCCGCGTACGAGCAGTACTTC
TRBV7-3	.	once	TRBJ2-1	CASSLTSLGDYNEQFF	TGTGCCAGCAGCTTAACCAGTTTGGGAGACTACAATGAGCAGTTCTTC
TRBV27	.	.	TRBJ1-1	CASSPQGGGAPEAFF	TGTGCCAGCAGTCCCCAAGGGGGGGGAGCACCTGAAGCTTTCTTT
TRBV19	.	.	TRBJ2-1	CASARGASYNEQFF	TGTGCCAGCGCTAGGGGGGCCTCCTACAATGAGCAGTTCTTC
TRBV7-9	.	.	TRBJ2-1	CASSLLRAPYNEQFF	TGTGCCAGCAGCCTACTCCGGGCGCCCTACAATGAGCAGTTCTTC
TRBV7-8	TRBD2	once	TRBJ2-1	CASSGLRGRADEQFF	TGTGCCAGCAGCGGCCTTCGCGGGAGGGCGGATGAGCAGTTCTTC
TRBV5-1	.	.	TRBJ1-2	CASSADPGGLNYGYTF	TGCGCCAGCAGCGCGGACCCCGGGGGGCTAAACTATGGCTACACCTTC
TRBV5-6	.	.	TRBJ2-1	CASYIGTDYNEQFF	TGTGCCAGCTATATAGGGACGGACTACAATGAGCAGTTCTTC
TRBV10-3	.	.	TRBJ1-1	CAIRERADTEAFF	TGTGCCATCAGGGAAAGGGCGGACACTGAAGCTTTCTTT
TRBV5-1	TRBD2	.	TRBJ2-7	CASSLGPSGGASYEQYF	TGCGCCAGCAGCTTGGGACCCTCGGGGGGGGCCTCCTACGAGCAGTACTTC
TRBV6-1	.	.	TRBJ1-1	CASSEGARSAAFF	TGTGCCAGCAGTGAAGGGGCCAGGTCGGCAGCTTTCTTT
TRBV28	.	.	TRBJ2-3	CASQRLYTQYF	TGTGCCAGCCAACGGCTGTATACGCAGTATTTT
TRBV9	TRBD2	.	TRBJ2-6	CASSKGGSSGANVLTF	TGTGCCAGCAGTAAGGGCGGGAGCTCTGGGGCCAACGTCCTGACTTTC
TRBV7-9	.	.	TRBJ1-3	CASSPGASSGNTIYF	TGTGCCAGCAGCCCGGGTGCCAGCTCTGGAAACACCATATATTTT
TRBV14	.	once	TRBJ1-1	CASSQVRGTTEAFF	TGTGCCAGCAGCCAAGTCCGGGGGACCACTGAAGCTTTCTTT
TRBV6-1	.	.	TRBJ1-6	CASAPDRTNSPLHF	TGTGCCAGCGCCCCAGACAGGACCAATTCACCCCTCCACTTT
TRBV11-1	.	.	TRBJ2-7	CATGVTPYEQYF	TGTGCCACCGGTGTAACCCCCTACGAGCAGTACTTC
TRBV14	TRBD2	.	TRBJ2-1	CASSQGVLAANEQFF	TGTGCCAGCAGCCAAGGGGTACTAGCGGCCAATGAGCAGTTCTTC
TRBV15	TRBD2	.	TRBJ2-7	CATSRDRGTSVSSYEQYF	TGTGCCACCAGCAGAGACAGGGGGACTAGCGTAAGCTCCTACGAGCAGTACTTC
TRBV5-1	TRBD2	.	TRBJ2-3	CASSSLAGGGTDTQYF	TGCGCCAGCAGCTCGCTAGCGGGGGGCGGCACAGATACGCAGTATTTT
TRBV5-6	.	.	TRBJ2-7	CASSSAVRADEQYF	TGTGCCAGCAGTTCCGCCGTGCGGGCGGACGAGCAGTACTTC
TRBV19	.	.	TRBJ2-1	CASSRQGTGNEQFF	TGTGCCAGTAGTAGGCAGGGCACGGGCAATGAGCAGTTCTTC
TRBV5-4	.	few	TRBJ2-2	CASSLAGELFF	TGTGCCAGCAGCTTGGCCGGGGAGCTGTTTTTT